These T cell receptor beta chains were read from a single sample in a study of shared clonotypes between healthy human individuals. Measured with immunoSEQ multiplex PCR; TCRdb has only the in-frame clones, and not every one. The sample yields some 650,000 clones, around 97% seen once. The specimen sequenced was naive CD4+ T cells sorted from blood. Receptors originate from a woman in her thirties in good health. Both conserved end residues are part of each CDR3. Fields, in order: J gene, CDR3 length, clone size, D gene, V gene, CDR3 DNA, CDR3 protein. A D gene is named only where the DNA matches it firmly. Size values are once, few and many counts, or a class for expanded clones, and some rows have none.

>TRBJ2-5|17|once|TRBD2|TRBV7-2
TGTGCCAGCAGCTCCCCAACGGGACTAGCGGCCCAAGAGACCCAGTACTTC
CASSSPTGLAAQETQYF
>TRBJ2-4|15|NA|NA|TRBV5-1
TGCGCCAGCAGCCCCCGGGCCCTAGCCAAAAACATTCAGTACTTC
CASSPRALAKNIQYF
>TRBJ1-6|14|NA|NA|TRBV9
TGTGCCAGCAGCGTAGGAGCTGGGAACTCACCCCTCCACTTT
CASSVGAGNSPLHF
>TRBJ2-1|14|once|TRBD2|TRBV28
TGTGCCAGCAGGCCTAGCGGGATTGGCAATGAGCAGTTCTTC
CASRPSGIGNEQFF
>TRBJ2-3|13|NA|NA|TRBV5-4
TGTGCCAGCAGTCTATCTGTTGGAGATGCGCAGTATTTT
CASSLSVGDAQYF
>TRBJ2-3|13|few|NA|TRBV9
TGTGCCAGCAGCGGGGATGCCACAGATACGCAGTATTTT
CASSGDATDTQYF
>TRBJ1-1|14|once|TRBD1|TRBV7-9
TGTGCCAGCAGCTTAGTGGGACAGTCCACTGAAGCTTTCTTT
CASSLVGQSTEAFF
>TRBJ1-1|12|NA|NA|TRBV29-1
TGCAGCGTTAGGTCCTGGGGGACTGAAGCTTTCTTT
CSVRSWGTEAFF
>TRBJ2-7|14|NA|TRBD2|TRBV25-1
TGTGCCAGCAGTGAATCTCCTAGCGGCTACGAGCAGTACTTC
CASSESPSGYEQYF
>TRBJ2-7|15|NA|TRBD1|TRBV7-9
TGTGCCACCTCGGGGGAGGACAGGGGAGTTCACGAGCAGTACTTC
CATSGEDRGVHEQYF
>TRBJ2-7|13|once|NA|TRBV11-1
TGTGCCAGCAGCTTAGACCGAACCTACGAGCAGTACTTC
CASSLDRTYEQYF
>TRBJ2-1|18|once|TRBD2|TRBV11-3
TGTGCCAGCAGCTCAGGAGAACTAGCGGGAGGGCCTTACGATGAGCAGTTCTTC
CASSSGELAGGPYDEQFF
>TRBJ2-7|14|NA|TRBD2|TRBV27
TGTGCCAGCAGTTCAGCGGGGACGGCCTACGAGCAGTACTTC
CASSSAGTAYEQYF
>TRBJ2-1|14|NA|TRBD1|TRBV5-1
TGCGCCAGCAGCAGGGGGACAGGGGGTAATGAGCAGTTCTTC
CASSRGTGGNEQFF
>TRBJ2-7|15|NA|TRBD2|TRBV28
TGTGCCAGCAGTTTGGGGGGAGGGCTGATCTACGAGCAGTACTTC
CASSLGGGLIYEQYF
>TRBJ2-4|17|NA|TRBD2|TRBV5-4
TGTGCCAGCAGCTCTCTGACTAGCGGGAACTGGAAAAACATTCAGTACTTC
CASSSLTSGNWKNIQYF
>TRBJ2-3|13|NA|NA|TRBV18
TGTGCCAGCTCACCCGGACCTTCAGATACGCAGTATTTT
CASSPGPSDTQYF
>TRBJ2-7|13|once|NA|TRBV5-1
TGCGCCAGCAGCTTGGTCCTTAACGACGAGCAGTACTTC
CASSLVLNDEQYF
>TRBJ1-1|12|NA|TRBD1|TRBV19
TGTGCCAGTAGTATCTACAGGGGATACGCTTTCTTT
CASSIYRGYAFF
>TRBJ2-7|14|NA|NA|TRBV28
TGTGCCAGCAGTCCTTGGCCCCGGATTTACGAGCAGTACTTC
CASSPWPRIYEQYF
>TRBJ2-7|14|NA|NA|TRBV10-1
TGCGCCAGCAGTGAGTCTGCCAGCGGCTACGAGCAGTACTTC
CASSESASGYEQYF
>TRBJ2-5|15|NA|NA|TRBV9
TGTGCCAGCAGCACTCAAATGAGGTTCCAAGAGACCCAGTACTTC
CASSTQMRFQETQYF
>TRBJ2-3|16|NA|TRBD1|TRBV7-3
TGTGCCAGCAGCCAAACCGGGACAGGGGAGACAGATACGCAGTATTTT
CASSQTGTGETDTQYF